Below are 17 T cell receptor beta chains sequenced from a single sample in a study of blood T cell repertoires in COVID-19. Generated by immunoSEQ multiplex PCR, the TCRdb table keeps only in-frame clones and is missing some. The table has 90,000 to 95,000 clones, about 88% seen once. Sequenced: peripheral blood. All receptors come from a woman of 80 years or more with active COVID-19.

This clone was seen a single time. The chain uses TRBV7-9 and TRBJ2-7; a weak D match, TRBD1 (5 bases). Germline V gene sequence: CDR1 SEHNR, CDR2 FQNEAQ (reference sequence). The V gene lost 8 bases and the J gene lost 2 bases, with 10 bases spanning the gap. This CDR3 is built from 12 residues. CDR3 nucleotide sequence: TGTGCCAGCGCCGTAGGGGCCTACGAGCAGTACTTC. Translated, it gives CASAVGAYEQYF.

This sequence joins TRBV19 and TRBJ2-1; 9 positions agree with TRBD1. The junction had 12 bases not matched to a gene; V was cut back by 4 bases and J by 2 bases. CDR3 length equals 18 residues. The germline V gene has CDR1 LNHDA and CDR2 SQIVND (reference sequence). DNA of the CDR3: TGTGCCAGTAGTACGGGACAGGGCCCTTACCTCACCTACAATGAGCAGTTCTTC. Residues: CASSTGQGPYLTYNEQFF.

In its sample, this clone was seen once. The chain has TRBV7-3 and TRBJ1-3; a weak D match, TRBD1 (6 bases). CDR1 is SGHTA, CDR2 FQGTGA, per germline. Trimming shortened V by 5 bases and J by 0 bases, and 17 bases separated the two germline ends. This CDR3 has 17 residues. The CDR3 sequence is CASSPQGPGLSGNTIYF. CDR3 in DNA: TGTGCCAGCAGCCCTCAGGGGCCGGGCCTCTCTGGAAACACCATATATTTT.

As to this clone: The limits of the CDR3 on the DNA are not certain, so only TCRdb's listed CDR3 is given. The chain uses TRBV28 and TRBJ1-4; the table's D call TRBD1 went unverified against the DNA. Including both end residues, the CDR3 is 15 amino acids long. Germline values: CDR1 MDHEN, CDR2 SYDVKM. The CDR3 loop reads CASSSSDSSLLKLFF.

The chain has TRBV7-2 and TRBJ2-3, with 12 positions matching TRBD2. This CDR3 is built from 17 residues. V shed 0 bases, J shed 5 bases, and the junction held 6 bases outside the gene matches. Germline CDR1 reads SGHTA; CDR2 reads FQGNSA. CDR3 sequence (DNA): TGTGCCAGCAGCTTAGCGTCTAGCGGGAGGGTTGGAGATACGCAGTATTTT. The encoded protein is CASSLASSGRVGDTQYF.

The chain carries TRBV10-3 and TRBJ2-7; TRBD2 aligns across 10 bases. In germline, CDR1 is ENHRY, CDR2 SYGVKD. Germline trimming cut 0 bases from V and 7 bases from J; bases unmatched to any gene: 6. This CDR3 contains 15 residues. The CDR3, as DNA: TGTGCCATCAGTGAGTCGAAGCGGGAGGGCCGAGAGCAGTACTTC. Protein sequence: CAISESKREGREQYF.

The V and J genes are TRBV7-2 and TRBJ2-5, with D hard to call. Germline lookup yields CDR1 SGHTA and CDR2 FQGNSA. This CDR3 region has 11 residues. V lost 4 bases and J 5 bases, leaving 5 bases between the germline ends. The CDR3 bases are TGTGCCAGCAGCTCTACCGAGACCCAGTACTTC. The encoded protein is CASSSTETQYF. Together with reference TRBV7-2 and TRBJ2-5, the CDR3 gives the full variable domain: GAGVSQSPSNKVTEKGKDVELRCDPISGHTALYWYRQSLGQGLEFLIYFQGNSAPDKSGLPSDRFSAERTGGSVSTLTIQRTQQEDSAVYLCASSSTETQYFGPGTRLLVL.

V is TRBV7-8 and J is TRBJ1-4, with a weak D call TRBD1 (5 bases). The length of the CDR3 is 14 residues. The germline CDR1 and CDR2 sequences are SGHVS and FQNEAQ. V was shortened by 5 bases and J by 5 bases, with 12 bases between the two germline ends. The CDR3 here is CASSATVSNEKLFF. The CDR3 DNA follows: TGTGCCAGCAGCGCGACAGTATCGAATGAAAAACTGTTTTTT. The complete variable domain, with remaining parts taken from reference TRBV7-8 and TRBJ1-4, reads GAGVSQSPRYKVAKRGQDVALRCDPISGHVSLFWYQQALGQGPEFLTYFQNEAQLDKSGLPSDRFFAERPEGSVSTLKIQRTQQEDSAVYLCASSATVSNEKLFFGSGTQLSVL.

This clone has only one observation. This CDR3 is CASSFRTGTQYF. CDR3 nucleotides: TGTGCCAGCAGTTTTAGGACAGGGACCCAGTACTTC. The V and J genes are TRBV27 and TRBJ2-5, with 7 bases lining up with TRBD1. J lost 7 bases, V lost 3 bases, and 2 bases had no gene match. The CDR3 is 12 amino acids. CDR1 is MNHEY, CDR2 SMNVEV, per germline (reference sequence).

This clone was recorded only once. The gene calls are TRBV5-4 and TRBJ2-7, with D perhaps TRBD1 (5 bases). Germline V lookup: CDR1 SGHNT, CDR2 YYREEE (reference sequence). Trimming pared 5 bases from V and 2 bases from J, leaving 11 bases between. This CDR3 spans 13 amino acids. The CDR3 region is CASRAGSTYEQYF. CDR3 coding DNA: TGTGCCAGCAGAGCAGGGTCCACCTACGAGCAGTACTTC.

The chain joins TRBV11-2 to TRBJ1-4, with no clear D. The CDR3 contains 13 residues. V lost 2 bases, J lost 8 bases, and 9 bases lay in between. CDR1 and CDR2 (germline): SGHAT, FQNNGV. CDR3 sequence reads: CASSLNRVEKLFF. CDR3 nucleotide sequence: TGTGCCAGCAGCTTAAACAGAGTGGAAAAACTGTTTTTT.

The chain has TRBV6-2 or TRBV6-3 and TRBJ2-7; the match to TRBD2 covers 12 bases. The CDR3 is 15 residues long. The V segment lost 5 bases and the J segment 6 bases; nucleotides outside the gene matches: 8. CDR1 is MNHEY and CDR2 is SVGEGT in the germline V gene. The CDR3 reads CASSTRLAGDSEQYF. The CDR3 DNA reads as TGTGCCAGCAGTACAAGACTAGCGGGAGATAGCGAGCAGTACTTC.

CDR3 sequence reads: CSVVSRDTFTDTQYF. The DNA for the CDR3 is TGCAGCGTTGTATCCCGGGACACCTTCACAGATACGCAGTATTTT. This chain uses TRBV29-1 with TRBJ2-3; tentative D call: TRBD1 (6 bases). V shed 4 bases and J shed 2 bases, with 16 bases lying between them. This CDR3 spans 15 amino acids. Germline loops: CDR1 SQVTM, CDR2 ANQGSEA.

This chain joins TRBV27 and TRBJ1-1; no definite D call. Germline V gene data show CDR1 as MNHEY and CDR2 as SMNVEV (reference sequence). Trimming shortened V by 4 bases and J by 0 bases, and 12 bases separated the two germline ends. This CDR3 spans 15 amino acids. CDR3 nucleotides: TGTGCCAGCAGTTCCAAGTGGGCCGTGAACACTGAAGCTTTCTTT. It specifies CASSSKWAVNTEAFF.

CDR3 region: CASSAGQTDTQYF. The CDR3 coding sequence is TGCGCCAGCAGCGCCGGACAGACAGATACGCAGTATTTT. The chain combines TRBV5-1 with TRBJ2-3; perhaps TRBD1 as D (6 bases). Germline CDR1 SGHRS, CDR2 YFSETQ. Trimming removed 4 bases from V and 3 bases from J, with 9 bases in between. The CDR3 consists of 13 residues.

The chain has TRBV10-3 and TRBJ2-1, with TRBD2 identical over 8 bases. CDR3 length: 14 residues. Germline CDR1 ENHRY, CDR2 SYGVKD. Trimming removed 7 bases from V and 6 bases from J; junction bases left unmatched: 8. CDR3 DNA: TGTGCCATCACCAACAGACTAGCGTCCAATGAGCAGTTCTTC. It is translated as CAITNRLASNEQFF.

The J gene is TRBJ2-4, the V gene TRBV7-2, with 7 nucleotides matching TRBD2. Germline lookup yields CDR1 SGHTA and CDR2 FQGNSA. CDR3 length equals 17 residues. The J segment lost 0 bases and the V segment lost 5 bases, leaving 10 bases of the junction unmatched. In DNA form, the CDR3 reads TGTGCCAGCAGCCCGGGAGGATGGGGTCTAGCCAAAAACATTCAGTACTTC. Residues: CASSPGGWGLAKNIQYF.